One sample yielded the 20 T cell receptor beta chains listed below, sequenced in a study of identical twins. From the 5' RACE reads, TCRdb called clonotypes with MiXCR, one entry per CDR3 protein. The repertoire has around 500,000 distinct CDR3 sequences, approximately 14% of them found once; the top ten carry roughly 0.5%. These data were also filed under a second study, of yellow fever vaccine responses in identical twins.

Sequencing was done on a sample of CD4+ T cells sorted from blood. The source of these receptors is a woman aged 18-30 years in good health.

This clonotype was found a few times. V usage is TRBV20-1 and J usage is TRBJ2-1, with TRBD2 matching 14 bases. The CDR3 has 16 amino acids. J gave up 9 bases and V 6 bases, and 13 bases lay outside the gene matches. Germline assignment: CDR1 DFQATT and CDR2 SNEGSKA (reference sequence). CDR3 region: CSASSGTSGGWGEQFF. The CDR3 DNA reads TGCAGTGCGAGTTCTGGGACTAGCGGGGGTTGGGGTGAGCAGTTCTTC.

This clonotype was detected many times. The V and J genes are TRBV15 and TRBJ2-5; no definite D call. The CDR3 runs 15 residues. V was clipped by 0 bases and J by 1 base, with 9 bases between them. Germline V gene lookup returns CDR1 LNHNV and CDR2 YYDKDF (reference sequence). As DNA, the CDR3 is TGTGCCACCAGCAGAGATGTGCCACCCCAAGAGACCCAGTACTTC. Protein product: CATSRDVPPQETQYF.

This clonotype was detected many times. The genes are TRBV29-1 and TRBJ2-5, with D perhaps TRBD2 (6 bases). From germline, CDR1 is SQVTM and CDR2 ANQGSEA. The length of the CDR3 is 13 residues. V dropped 8 bases and J dropped 5 bases, with 18 bases sitting between them. The CDR3 protein is CSLRDGLRETQYF. The DNA of the CDR3 is TGCAGCTTGCGGGACGGCCTGCGGGAGACCCAGTACTTC.

This clonotype was found a few times. Written as DNA, the CDR3 is TGTGCCTCACGGGGGAACGCTGAAGAGACCCAGTACTTC. This encodes CASRGNAEETQYF. This chain uses TRBV6-1 with TRBJ2-5, with D maybe TRBD2 (6 bases). The length of the CDR3 is 13 residues. Germline V gives CDR1 MNHNS, CDR2 SASEGT. The V gene lost 11 bases and the J gene lost 3 bases, with 16 bases spanning the gap.

The rearrangement uses TRBV18 and TRBJ2-3; unclear D gene. The CDR3 sequence is 12 residues long. V lost 2 bases, J lost 5 bases, and 5 bases lay in between. Germline CDR1 reads KGHSH; CDR2 reads LQKENI. The CDR3 DNA is TGTGCCAGCTCACCATGGAAAGATACGCAGTATTTT. Encoded protein: CASSPWKDTQYF. Full variable domain (rest looked up from reference TRBV18 and TRBJ2-3): NAGVMQNPRHLVRRRGQEARLRCSPMKGHSHVYWYRQLPEEGLKFMVYLQKENIIDESGMPKERFSAEFPKEGPSILRIQQVVRGDSAAYFCASSPWKDTQYFGPGTRLTVL.

The rearrangement joins TRBV5-1 to TRBJ2-3, with 8 positions matching TRBD2. V gave up 4 bases and J gave up 1 base; unmatched junction bases: 5. The CDR3 runs 15 residues. Germline V gene data show CDR1 as SGHRS and CDR2 as YFSETQ. CDR3 bases: TGCGCCAGCAGCCGGGAGGGGTTTGGCACAGATACGCAGTATTTT. Translation: CASSREGFGTDTQYF.

This clonotype occurred a few times. The CDR3 loop is CASRNIDRGYGYTF. The CDR3 DNA reads TGTGCCAGCAGAAACATAGACAGGGGCTATGGCTACACCTTC. The rearrangement uses TRBV6-1 and TRBJ1-2; 8 bases line up with TRBD1. V lost 6 bases, J lost 4 bases, and 7 bases stayed unmatched. The CDR3 contains 14 residues. Germline CDR1 MNHNS, CDR2 SASEGT.

This clonotype was recorded at least ten times. The gene calls are TRBV12-3 or TRBV12-4 and TRBJ1-5, with a possible D match to TRBD1 (6 bases). V was shortened by 5 bases and J by 6 bases, with 14 bases between the two germline ends. CDR3 length: 14 amino acids. Written as DNA, the CDR3 is TGTGCCAGCAGTGCCCCGGGGGCTGGTCAGCCCCAGCATTTT. As protein: CASSAPGAGQPQHF.

The rearrangement joins TRBV4-2 to TRBJ2-7; TRBD2 is a possible D gene (6 bases). The CDR3 covers 16 residues. Per the germline V gene, CDR1 is LGHNA and CDR2 is YNFKEQ. V was clipped by 2 bases and J by 6 bases, with 20 bases between them. CDR3 loop: CASSQQLAGTEGEQYF. CDR3 in DNA: TGTGCCAGCAGCCAACAGTTGGCCGGCACGGAGGGCGAGCAGTACTTC.

The rearrangement joins TRBV5-1 to TRBJ2-7; 7 bases are shared with TRBD2. CDR3 length equals 15 residues. With 6 bases clipped from V and 7 bases from J, the junction kept 16 bases outside the gene matches. Germline CDR1 is SGHRS and CDR2 is YFSETQ. The DNA of the CDR3 is TGCGCCAGCAACCCGGCGGGCCTAGCGGCCGGAGAGCAGTACTTC. Translated: CASNPAGLAAGEQYF.

This clonotype was recorded at least ten times. The V call is TRBV7-9, the J call TRBJ1-1; unclear D gene. The germline V and J ends were trimmed by 2 bases and 6 bases, with 10 bases remaining between them. This CDR3 is built from 13 residues. The V gene's germline CDR1 is SEHNR and CDR2 FQNEAQ (reference sequence). For the CDR3, the DNA is TGTGCCAGCAGCTTAAACATAGGTCCTGAAGCTTTCTTT. Translated: CASSLNIGPEAFF.

This chain joins TRBV12-2 and TRBJ1-1; the DNA was not compared with TRBD1, the D call given in the table. TRBV12-2 is classified as a pseudogene. The CDR3 is 18 residues long. CDR3: CASRLAPVMSIRNTEAFF. The CDR3 nucleotides read TGTGCAAGTCGCTTAGCTCCTGTAATGTCGATCAGGAACACTGAAGCTTTCTTT.

This clonotype occurred a few times. The rearrangement uses TRBV2 and TRBJ2-3, with no clear D. Germline lookup yields CDR1 SNHLY and CDR2 FYNNEI. This CDR3 comprises 14 residues. With 3 bases removed from V and 2 bases from J, the gap between germline ends came to 9 bases. CDR3 bases: TGTGCCAGCAGTGAGTCTTTCCTCACAGATACGCAGTATTTT. As protein: CASSESFLTDTQYF.

This clonotype has a count of ten or more. The chain couples TRBV29-1 to TRBJ2-7, with TRBD1 matching over 8 bases. Trimming removed 1 base from V and 0 bases from J; junction bases left unmatched: 5. Germline CDR1 is SQVTM and CDR2 is ANQGSEA. The CDR3 is 15 amino acids. The CDR3 region is CSVEGGQGSSYEQYF. The CDR3 DNA sequence: TGCAGCGTTGAAGGAGGACAGGGCAGCTCCTACGAGCAGTACTTC.

The chain joins TRBV11-2 to TRBJ2-1, with D perhaps TRBD2 (7 bases). Trimming stripped 1 base from V and 9 bases from J, with 16 bases between. This CDR3 is built from 15 residues. Germline CDR1 is SGHAT and CDR2 is FQNNGV. The CDR3 DNA is TGTGCCAGCAGCTTAGTGGGGGGGCGGACGACTGAGCAGTTCTTC. Residues: CASSLVGGRTTEQFF. The full variable domain, in which reference TRBV11-2 and TRBJ2-1 provide the parts outside the CDR3, is EAGVAQSPRYKIIEKRQSVAFWCNPISGHATLYWYQQILGQGPKLLIQFQNNGVVDDSQLPKDRFSAERLKGVDSTLKIQPAKLEDSAVYLCASSLVGGRTTEQFFGPGTRLTVL.

The chain employs TRBV11-2 and TRBJ2-3, with 9 bases aligning to TRBD1. Germline V gene lookup returns CDR1 SGHAT and CDR2 FQNNGV. Trimming cost V 4 bases and J 3 bases; bases outside gene matches: 11. This CDR3 comprises 17 residues. The CDR3: CASSSRQGDEGTDTQYF. The CDR3 DNA follows: TGTGCCAGCAGCTCCAGACAGGGGGATGAGGGGACAGATACGCAGTATTTT.

This clonotype was counted at least ten times. This chain joins TRBV12-3 or TRBV12-4 and TRBJ1-1, with D possibly being TRBD1 (6 bases). The CDR3 loop spans 16 amino acids. Trimming took off 3 bases at V and 1 base at J, with 15 bases between the two ends. This CDR3 is CASSFRTVRPNTEAFF. The CDR3 coding sequence is TGTGCCAGCAGTTTTAGGACAGTAAGACCGAACACTGAAGCTTTCTTT.

The chain has TRBV18 and TRBJ2-3, with D possibly matching TRBD2 (6 bases). This CDR3 is built from 13 residues. V gave up 3 bases and J gave up 2 bases, with 6 bases separating them. Germline values: CDR1 KGHSH, CDR2 LQKENI. CDR3 nucleotide sequence: TGTGCCAGCTCACCGGACTACACAGATACGCAGTATTTT. It yields the protein CASSPDYTDTQYF.

The chain recombines TRBV20-1 with TRBJ2-4; D is perhaps TRBD1 (5 bases). CDR1 is DFQATT and CDR2 is SNEGSKA in the germline V gene (reference sequence). This CDR3 region has 16 residues. V was pared by 3 bases and J by 0 bases, with 15 bases between. CDR3 sequence (DNA): TGCAGTGCTAGGAGCGACAGCCTTGGAGCCAAAAACATTCAGTACTTC. Its translation is CSARSDSLGAKNIQYF.

This clonotype was observed a handful of times. This sequence joins TRBV11-2 and TRBJ2-5, with D perhaps TRBD2 (6 bases). The germline CDR1 and CDR2 sequences are SGHAT and FQNNGV. The V end was cut by 3 bases, the J end by 3 bases, with 20 bases between. This CDR3 spans 17 amino acids. The CDR3 DNA reads as TGTGCCAGCAGCTTCTTGTTCGGGCTAGCGAAGAAAGAGACCCAGTACTTC. This translates into CASSFLFGLAKKETQYF.